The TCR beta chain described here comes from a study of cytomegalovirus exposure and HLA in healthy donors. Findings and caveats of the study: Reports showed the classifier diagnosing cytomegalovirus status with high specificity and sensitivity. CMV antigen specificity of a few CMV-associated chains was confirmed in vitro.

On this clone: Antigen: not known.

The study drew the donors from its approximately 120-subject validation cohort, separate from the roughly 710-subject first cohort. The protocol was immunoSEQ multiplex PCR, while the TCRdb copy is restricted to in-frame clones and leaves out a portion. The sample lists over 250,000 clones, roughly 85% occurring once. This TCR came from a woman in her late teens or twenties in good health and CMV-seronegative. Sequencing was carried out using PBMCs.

The CDR3 nucleotides read TGCGCCAGCAGCTTAACCGGGTCCCTCACCTACGAGCAGTACTTC. This gives the protein CASSLTGSLTYEQYF. The rearrangement uses TRBV5-1 and TRBJ2-7; D gene unclear. Germline CDR1 and CDR2: SGHRS and YFSETQ. V was trimmed by 2 bases and J by 2 bases, leaving 14 bases between them. This CDR3 has 15 amino acids.